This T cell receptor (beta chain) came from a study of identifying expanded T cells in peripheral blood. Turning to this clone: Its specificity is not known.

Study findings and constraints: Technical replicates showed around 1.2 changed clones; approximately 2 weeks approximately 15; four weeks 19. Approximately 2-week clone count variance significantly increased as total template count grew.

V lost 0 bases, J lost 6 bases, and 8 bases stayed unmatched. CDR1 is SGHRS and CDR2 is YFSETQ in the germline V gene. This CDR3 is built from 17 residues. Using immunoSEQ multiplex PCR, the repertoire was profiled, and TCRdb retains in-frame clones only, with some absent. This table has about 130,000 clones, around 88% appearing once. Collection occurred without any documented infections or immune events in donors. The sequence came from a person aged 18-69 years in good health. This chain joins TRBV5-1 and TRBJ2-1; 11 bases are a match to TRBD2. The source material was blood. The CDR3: CASSLVGTSGGGNEQFF. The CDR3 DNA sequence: TGCGCCAGCAGCTTGGTTGGGACTAGCGGTGGGGGCAATGAGCAGTTCTTC.